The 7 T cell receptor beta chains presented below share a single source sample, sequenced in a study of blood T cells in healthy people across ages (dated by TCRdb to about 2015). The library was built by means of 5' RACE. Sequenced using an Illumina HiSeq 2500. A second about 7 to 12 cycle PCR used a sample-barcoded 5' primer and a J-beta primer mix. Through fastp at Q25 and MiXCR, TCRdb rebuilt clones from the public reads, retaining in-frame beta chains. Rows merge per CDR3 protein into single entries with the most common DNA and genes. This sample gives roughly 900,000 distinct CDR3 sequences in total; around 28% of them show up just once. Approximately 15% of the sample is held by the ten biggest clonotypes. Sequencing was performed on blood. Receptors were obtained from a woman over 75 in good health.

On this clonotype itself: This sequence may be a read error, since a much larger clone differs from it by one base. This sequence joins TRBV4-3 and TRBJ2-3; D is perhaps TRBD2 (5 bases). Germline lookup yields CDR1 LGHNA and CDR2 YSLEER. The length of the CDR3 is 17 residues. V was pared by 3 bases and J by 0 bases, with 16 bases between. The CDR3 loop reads CASSHRSGLTSTDTQYF. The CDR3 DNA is TGCGCCAGCAGCCACAGGAGCGGCTTGACTAGCACAGATACGCAGTATTTT.

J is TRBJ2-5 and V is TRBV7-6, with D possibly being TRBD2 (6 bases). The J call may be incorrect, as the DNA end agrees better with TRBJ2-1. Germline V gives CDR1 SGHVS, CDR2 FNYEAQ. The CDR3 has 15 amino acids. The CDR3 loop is CASSLTPGLQETQFF. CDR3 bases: TGTGCCAGCAGCTTAACCCCGGGACTCCAAGAGACCCAGTTCTTC.

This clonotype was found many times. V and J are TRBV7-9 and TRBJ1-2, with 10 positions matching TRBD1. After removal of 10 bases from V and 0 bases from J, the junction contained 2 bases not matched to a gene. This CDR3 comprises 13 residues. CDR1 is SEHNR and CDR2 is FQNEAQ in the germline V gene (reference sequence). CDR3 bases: TGTGCCACGACAGGGGGCTCTAACTATGGCTACACCTTC. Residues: CATTGGSNYGYTF.

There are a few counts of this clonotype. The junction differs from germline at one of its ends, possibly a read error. Here the CDR3 reads CACSGTGPNTGELFF. CDR3 DNA sequence: TGTGCCTGCAGCGGTACAGGGCCGAACACCGGGGAGCTGTTTTTT. J is TRBJ2-2 and V is TRBV2; TRBD1 is a possible D gene (6 bases). The CDR3 contains 15 residues. Germline V gene data show CDR1 as SNHLY and CDR2 as FYNNEI.

CDR3 in amino acids: CASSPGTRGGRSTGELFF. In DNA, the CDR3 is TGTGCCAGCAGTCCCGGGACTCGGGGGGGGAGGAGCACCGGGGAGCTGTTTTTT. The genes are TRBV6-2 or TRBV6-3 and TRBJ2-2, with 8 bases identical to TRBD2. V was pared by 5 bases and J by 4 bases, with 15 bases of the junction left unmatched. The V gene's germline CDR1 is MNHEY and CDR2 SVGEGT. This CDR3 is built from 18 residues.

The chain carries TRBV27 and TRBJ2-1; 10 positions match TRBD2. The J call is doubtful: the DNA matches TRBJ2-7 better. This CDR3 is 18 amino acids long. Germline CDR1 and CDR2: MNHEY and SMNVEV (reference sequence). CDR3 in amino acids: CASSLSVSGGFSYNEQYF. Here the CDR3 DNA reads TGTGCCAGCAGTTTATCAGTTAGCGGGGGGTTTTCCTACAATGAGCAGTACTTC.

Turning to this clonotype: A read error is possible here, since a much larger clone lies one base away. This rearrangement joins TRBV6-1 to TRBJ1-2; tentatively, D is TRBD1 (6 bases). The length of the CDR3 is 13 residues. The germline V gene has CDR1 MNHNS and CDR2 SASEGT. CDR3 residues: CASSEQGPYGCTF. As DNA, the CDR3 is TGTGCCAGCAGTGAACAGGGGCCCTATGGCTGCACCTTC.